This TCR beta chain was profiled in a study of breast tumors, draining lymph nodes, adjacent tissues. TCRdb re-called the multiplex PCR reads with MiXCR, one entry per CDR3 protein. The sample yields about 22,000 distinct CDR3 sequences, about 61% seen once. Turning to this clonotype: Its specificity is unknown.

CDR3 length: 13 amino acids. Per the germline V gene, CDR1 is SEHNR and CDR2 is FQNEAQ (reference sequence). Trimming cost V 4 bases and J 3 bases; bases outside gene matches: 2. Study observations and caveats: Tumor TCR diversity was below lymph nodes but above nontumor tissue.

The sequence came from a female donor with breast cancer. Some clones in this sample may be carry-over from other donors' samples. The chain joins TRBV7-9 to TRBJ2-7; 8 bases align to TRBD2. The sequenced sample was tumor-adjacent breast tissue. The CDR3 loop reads CASSSRGGYEQYF. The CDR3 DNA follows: TGTGCCAGCAGCTCCCGGGGGGGCTACGAGCAGTACTTC.